A single TCR beta chain is shown here with its context. What it recognizes is unknown. The ends were cut back, 0 bases at V and 6 bases at J, with 10 bases in the middle. There are 15 residues in the CDR3. Per the germline V gene, CDR1 is SGDLS and CDR2 is YYNGEE. The data are from a study of T cells after yellow fever vaccination. Points from the study as a whole: At around 95% for CD4 and approximately 89% for CD8, most primary-vaccination clones showed up again after the booster. There was a possibility that FACS-sorted repertoires contained abundant clonotypes contaminating from the bulk population.

In TCRdb, the 5' RACE reads were re-called with MiXCR into one record per CDR3 protein. The table includes approximately 350,000 distinct CDR3 sequences, around 10% detected once. J is TRBJ1-6 and V is TRBV9; tentatively, D is TRBD1 (6 bases). The clonotype originates from a man aged 18 to 35 who received the YFV17D yellow fever vaccine. The sample consisted of PBMCs, taken on the day of the first yellow fever vaccination. CDR3 in amino acids: CASSVAGATNSPLHF. CDR3 in DNA: TGTGCCAGCAGCGTAGCAGGGGCAACTAATTCACCCCTCCACTTT.